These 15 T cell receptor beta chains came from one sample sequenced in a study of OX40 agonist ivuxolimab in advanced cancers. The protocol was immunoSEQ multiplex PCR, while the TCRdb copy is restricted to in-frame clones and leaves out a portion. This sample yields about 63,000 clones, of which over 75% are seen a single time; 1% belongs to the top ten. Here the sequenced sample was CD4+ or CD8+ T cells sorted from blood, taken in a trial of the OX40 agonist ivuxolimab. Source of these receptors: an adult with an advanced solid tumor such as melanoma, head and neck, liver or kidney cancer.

The CDR3 here is CAWSATGGYGYTF. CDR3 sequence (DNA): TGTGCCTGGAGTGCGACAGGGGGCTATGGCTACACCTTC. The chain is built from TRBV30 and TRBJ1-2, with 9 bases lining up with TRBD1. The CDR3 is made up of 13 amino acids. CDR1 and CDR2 (germline): GTSNPN, SVGIG (reference sequence). J was trimmed by 4 bases and V by 1 base; bases with no gene match: 1.

The CDR3 sequence: CASSKEVPSPYEQYF. The CDR3 DNA sequence: TGTGCCAGCAGCAAAGAAGTCCCGTCCCCCTACGAGCAGTACTTC. The V call is TRBV27, the J call TRBJ2-7; D is uncertain. The germline V and J ends were trimmed by 6 bases and 2 bases, with 17 bases remaining between them. This CDR3 has 15 residues. Per the germline V gene, CDR1 is MNHEY and CDR2 is SMNVEV (reference sequence).

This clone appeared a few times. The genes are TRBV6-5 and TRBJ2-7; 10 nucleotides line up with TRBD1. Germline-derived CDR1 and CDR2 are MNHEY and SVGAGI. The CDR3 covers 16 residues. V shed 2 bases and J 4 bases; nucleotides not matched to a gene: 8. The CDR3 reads CASSYRQGAGWYEQYF. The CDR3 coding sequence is TGTGCCAGCAGTTACCGACAGGGGGCTGGGTGGTACGAGCAGTACTTC.

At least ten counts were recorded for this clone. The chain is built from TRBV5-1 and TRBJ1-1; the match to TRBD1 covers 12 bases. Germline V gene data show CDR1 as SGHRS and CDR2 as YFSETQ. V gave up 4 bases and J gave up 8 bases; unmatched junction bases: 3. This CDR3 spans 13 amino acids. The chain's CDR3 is CASSPGTGGEAFF. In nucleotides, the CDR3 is TGCGCCAGCAGCCCAGGGACAGGGGGCGAAGCTTTCTTT.

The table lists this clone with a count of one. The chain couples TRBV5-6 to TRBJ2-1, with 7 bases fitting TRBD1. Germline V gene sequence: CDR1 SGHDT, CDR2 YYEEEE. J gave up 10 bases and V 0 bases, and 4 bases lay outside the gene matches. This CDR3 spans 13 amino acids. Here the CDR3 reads CASSLDRGYEQFF. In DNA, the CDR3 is TGTGCCAGCAGCTTGGACAGGGGATACGAGCAGTTCTTC. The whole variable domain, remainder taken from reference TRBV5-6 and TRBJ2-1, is DAGVTQSPTHLIKTRGQQVTLRCSPKSGHDTVSWYQQALGQGPQFIFQYYEEEERQRGNFPDRFSGHQFPNYSSELNVNALLLGDSALYLCASSLDRGYEQFFGPGTRLTVL.

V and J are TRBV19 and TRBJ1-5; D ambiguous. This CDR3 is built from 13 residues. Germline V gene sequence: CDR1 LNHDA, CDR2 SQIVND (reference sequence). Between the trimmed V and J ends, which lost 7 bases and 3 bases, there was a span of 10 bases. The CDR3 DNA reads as TGTGCCAGTAAAACAGCCTTCAATCAGCCCCAGCATTTT. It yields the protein CASKTAFNQPQHF.

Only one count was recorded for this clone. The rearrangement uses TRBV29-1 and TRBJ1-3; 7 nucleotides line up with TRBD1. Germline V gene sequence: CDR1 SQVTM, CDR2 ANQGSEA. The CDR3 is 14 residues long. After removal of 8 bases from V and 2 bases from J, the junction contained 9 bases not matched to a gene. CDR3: CSPSRRGPGNTIYF. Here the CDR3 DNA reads TGCAGCCCCTCCAGGAGGGGGCCTGGAAACACCATATATTTT.

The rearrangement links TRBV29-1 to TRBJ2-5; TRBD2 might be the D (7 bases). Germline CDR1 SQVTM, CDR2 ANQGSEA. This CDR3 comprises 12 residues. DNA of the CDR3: TGCAGTACAACCGGGGGGCGTGAGACCCAGTACTTC. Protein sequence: CSTTGGRETQYF.

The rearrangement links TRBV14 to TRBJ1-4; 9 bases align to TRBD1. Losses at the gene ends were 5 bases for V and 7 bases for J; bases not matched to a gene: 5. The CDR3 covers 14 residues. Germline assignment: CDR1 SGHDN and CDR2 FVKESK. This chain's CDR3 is CASSTGTGFEKLFF. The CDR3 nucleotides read TGTGCCAGCAGCACCGGGACAGGGTTTGAAAAACTGTTTTTT.

The CDR3 DNA sequence: TGTGCCTGGAGTCGGGCAGGGAGCGTTAGCCCCCAGCATTTT. This codes for CAWSRAGSVSPQHF. The rearrangement uses TRBV30 and TRBJ1-5, with TRBD1 as a possible D gene (5 bases). Trimming removed 2 bases from V and 10 bases from J, with 18 bases in between. The CDR3 loop spans 14 amino acids. Per germline, CDR1 GTSNPN and CDR2 SVGIG (reference sequence).

CDR3 region: CASSLQGLAGGSEQFF. The CDR3 nucleotides are TGTGCCAGCAGCCTTCAGGGGTTAGCGGGGGGTAGTGAGCAGTTCTTC. This sequence joins TRBV5-6 and TRBJ2-1, with 10 bases matching TRBD2. The V gene's germline CDR1 is SGHDT and CDR2 YYEEEE. J gave up 9 bases and V 4 bases, and 13 bases lay outside the gene matches. The CDR3 is 16 residues long.

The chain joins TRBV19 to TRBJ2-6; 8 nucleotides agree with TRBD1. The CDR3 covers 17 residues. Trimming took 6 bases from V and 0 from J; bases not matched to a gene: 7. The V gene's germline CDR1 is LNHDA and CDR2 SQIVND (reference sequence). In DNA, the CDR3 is TGTGCCAGTAGCCCACACAGGGGGGTCTCTGGGGCCAACGTCCTGACTTTC. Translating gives CASSPHRGVSGANVLTF.

CDR3 sequence reads: CASGGVNNEQFF. The CDR3 DNA sequence: TGTGCCAGCGGGGGGGTTAACAATGAGCAGTTCTTC. J is TRBJ2-1 and V is TRBV5-4, with TRBD2 matching 7 bases. This CDR3 has 12 residues. Losses at the gene ends were 7 bases for V and 5 bases for J; bases not matched to a gene: 3. Looked up from germline, CDR1 is SGHNT and CDR2 is YYREEE (reference sequence).

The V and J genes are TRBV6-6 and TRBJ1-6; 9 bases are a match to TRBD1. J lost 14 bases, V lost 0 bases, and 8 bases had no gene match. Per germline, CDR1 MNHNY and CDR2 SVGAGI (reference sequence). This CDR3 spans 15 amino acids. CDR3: CASSYSGQGGLSLHF. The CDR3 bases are TGTGCCAGCAGTTACTCGGGACAGGGAGGTTTATCCCTCCACTTT.

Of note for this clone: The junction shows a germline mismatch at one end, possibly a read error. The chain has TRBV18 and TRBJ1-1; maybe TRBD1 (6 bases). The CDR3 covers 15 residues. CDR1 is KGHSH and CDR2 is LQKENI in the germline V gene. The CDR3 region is CASSPTVMGDTKAFF. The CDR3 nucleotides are TGTGCCAGCTCACCAACAGTAATGGGGGACACTAAAGCTTTCTTT.